A selection of T cell receptor beta chains follows, all from one sample in a study of blood T cells in healthy people across ages. A single record per CDR3 protein comes from TCRdb applying MiXCR to the 5' RACE reads. The sample holds approximately 1,000,000 distinct CDR3 sequences; 45% are singletons and the top ten take approximately 17%. Sequencing was performed on blood. These receptors all come from a woman between 55 and 75 years old in good health. Both conserved end residues are part of each CDR3. The D gene is left open where the match is weak. The size of a clone is reported for some rows only, either as once, few or many, or as a class for expanded clones.

clone size,J gene,V gene,D gene,CDR3 DNA,CDR3 protein
-,TRBJ2-3,TRBV21-1,-,TGTGCCAGCAGCCCATCGCGGTGGGGTGCGGGAGAAAGCACAGATACGCAGTATTTT,CASSPSRWGAGESTDTQYF
few,TRBJ2-1,TRBV9,-,TGTGCCAGCAGCGTACGATTCACTAACAACAATGAGCAGTTCTTC,CASSVRFTNNNEQFF
many,TRBJ2-6,TRBV11-2,TRBD1,TGTGCCAGCAGCCCCCGGACAGGGGGGACTGGGGCCAACGTCCTGACTTTC,CASSPRTGGTGANVLTF
few,TRBJ2-3,TRBV20-1,-,TGCAGTGCGCGCAGTTTGGGGGAGTGGTCAGATACGCAGTATTTT,CSARSLGEWSDTQYF
-,TRBJ1-5,TRBV27,-,TGTGCCAGCAGTTTATTAGGGCGCGGGTATAGCAATCAGCCCCAGCATTTT,CASSLLGRGYSNQPQHF
few,TRBJ2-3,TRBV7-6,-,TGTGCCAGCAGCTACTACTCCGGGACTGGAAACACAGATACGCAGTATTTT,CASSYYSGTGNTDTQYF
few,TRBJ2-7,TRBV6-2/TRBV6-3,-,TGTGCCAGCAGTTACAGGGGCGAGCAGTACTTC,CASSYRGEQYF
-,TRBJ2-5,TRBV15,-,TGTGCCACCAGCAAAGGGACGGACCAAGAGACCCAGTACTTC,CATSKGTDQETQYF
few,TRBJ1-4,TRBV2,-,TGTGCCAGCCAGCCAAACGTTAATGAAAAACTGTTTTTT,CASQPNVNEKLFF
-,TRBJ1-4,TRBV7-2,-,TGTGCCAGCAGCGGAGGACGGTTACCTAATGAAAAACTGTTTTTT,CASSGGRLPNEKLFF
-,TRBJ2-3,TRBV5-5,TRBD2,TGTGCCAGCAGCTTGAGCCTAGCGGGAGGTGGGCGCACAGATACGCAGTATTTT,CASSLSLAGGGRTDTQYF
-,TRBJ1-2,TRBV4-2,-,TGTGCCAGCAGCCAATCCGGGACACAGTATGGCTACACCTTC,CASSQSGTQYGYTF
-,TRBJ2-7,TRBV12-3/TRBV12-4,-,TGTGCCAGCGGCCAGGGACAACCCTACGAGCAGTACTTC,CASGQGQPYEQYF
-,TRBJ2-1,TRBV4-1,-,TGCGCCAGCAGCCAAGGACGAGCCTATGCCAATGAGCAGTTCTTC,CASSQGRAYANEQFF
-,TRBJ2-6,TRBV3-1,-,TGTGCCAGCAGCCAAGCGCATTCTGGGGCCAACGTCCTGACTTTC,CASSQAHSGANVLTF
few,TRBJ2-1,TRBV3-1,TRBD2,TGTGCCAGCAGCCAAGGGACTAGCGGGAGGTCTGAGCAGTTCTTC,CASSQGTSGRSEQFF
few,TRBJ2-1,TRBV5-1,-,TGCGCCAGCAGCTTGGACACCGACAATGAGCAGTTCTTC,CASSLDTDNEQFF
-,TRBJ2-1,TRBV3-1,TRBD1,TGTGCCAGCAGCCCCGGGACAGGGAGAGGGTATGAGCAGTTCTTC,CASSPGTGRGYEQFF
-,TRBJ2-6,TRBV6-5,TRBD1,TGTGCCAGCAGTTACTCCGGGACAGGGTTCTCTGGGGCCAACGTCCTGACTTTC,CASSYSGTGFSGANVLTF
-,TRBJ2-1,TRBV10-3,-,TGTGCCATCAGTGAGCTGGGGAATGAGCAGTTCTTC,CAISELGNEQFF
-,TRBJ2-1,TRBV6-1,-,TGTGCCAGCAGTCCGGGACAGGGCTTTCTAGCGGGGAACTACAATGAGCAGTTCTTC,CASSPGQGFLAGNYNEQFF
-,TRBJ2-1,TRBV6-5,-,TGTGCCAGCAGAATGGATCCTAAAGCCAGTCATGAGCAGTTCTTC,CASRMDPKASHEQFF
-,TRBJ2-1,TRBV10-3,TRBD1,TGTGCCATCAGTGGAGGACAGGGAAGCAATGAGCAGTTCTTC,CAISGGQGSNEQFF
-,TRBJ2-7,TRBV12-3/TRBV12-4,TRBD2,TGTGCCAGCAGACTGACCGGGACTAAATACGAGCAGTACTTC,CASRLTGTKYEQYF
-,TRBJ2-5,TRBV11-2,TRBD2,TGTGCCAGCAGCTTAAAGCTCGGGTGGGAGGGAGAGACCCAGTACTTC,CASSLKLGWEGETQYF
-,TRBJ2-7,TRBV27,-,TGTGCCAGCGGGGCCCAGAGACAGAGGGAGGCCTACGAGCAGTACTTC,CASGAQRQREAYEQYF
-,TRBJ2-4,TRBV7-9,-,TGTGCCAGCAGCTCAACCCCTAGGAGCGGGCCAGGAAACATTCAGTACTTC,CASSSTPRSGPGNIQYF
-,TRBJ1-5,TRBV20-1,TRBD1,TGCAGTGCTAGAGATTACGACAGGGCTGGGGGTAATCAGCCCCAGCATTTT,CSARDYDRAGGNQPQHF
-,TRBJ2-6,TRBV28,TRBD1,TGTGCCGGCAGTTTGGGGACAGCTCTCTCTGGGGCCAACGTCCTGACTTTC,CAGSLGTALSGANVLTF
many,TRBJ2-1,TRBV5-1,-,TGTGCCAGCAGTTTATCGAATGAGCAGTTCTTC,CASSLSNEQFF
few,TRBJ1-4,TRBV5-6,TRBD1,TGTGCCAGCAGTCGGGACAGCTCAACTAATGAAAAACTGTTTTTT,CASSRDSSTNEKLFF
-,TRBJ2-1,TRBV2,TRBD2,TGTGCCAGCAGTGATTGGAGGCGGGGGGCGCAAGCGAATGAGCAGTTCTTC,CASSDWRRGAQANEQFF
-,TRBJ2-2,TRBV2,TRBD2,TGTGCCAGCAGTGAAGGGGGACTAGCCACCGGGGAGCTGTTTTTT,CASSEGGLATGELFF